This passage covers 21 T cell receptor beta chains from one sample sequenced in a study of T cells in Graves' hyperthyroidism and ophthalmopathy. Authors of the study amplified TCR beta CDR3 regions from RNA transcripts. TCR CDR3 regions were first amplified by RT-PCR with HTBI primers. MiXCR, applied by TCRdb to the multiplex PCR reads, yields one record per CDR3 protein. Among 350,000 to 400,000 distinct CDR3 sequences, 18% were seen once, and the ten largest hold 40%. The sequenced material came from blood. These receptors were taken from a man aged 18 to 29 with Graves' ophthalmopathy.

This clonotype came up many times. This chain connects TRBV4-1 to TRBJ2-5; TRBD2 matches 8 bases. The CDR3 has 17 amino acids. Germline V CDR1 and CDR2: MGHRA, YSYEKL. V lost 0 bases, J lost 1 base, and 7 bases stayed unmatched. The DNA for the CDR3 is TGCGCCAGCAGCCAAGATTGGCGGGGGGCCCCCCAAGAGACCCAGTACTTC. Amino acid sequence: CASSQDWRGAPQETQYF.

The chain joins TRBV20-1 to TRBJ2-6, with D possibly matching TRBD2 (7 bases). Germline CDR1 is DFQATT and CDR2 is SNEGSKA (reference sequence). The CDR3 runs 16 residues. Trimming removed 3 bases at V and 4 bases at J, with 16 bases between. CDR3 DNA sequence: TGCAGTGCTAGGGGGGGGTGGGACACCGGGGCCAACGTCCTGACTTTC. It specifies CSARGGWDTGANVLTF.

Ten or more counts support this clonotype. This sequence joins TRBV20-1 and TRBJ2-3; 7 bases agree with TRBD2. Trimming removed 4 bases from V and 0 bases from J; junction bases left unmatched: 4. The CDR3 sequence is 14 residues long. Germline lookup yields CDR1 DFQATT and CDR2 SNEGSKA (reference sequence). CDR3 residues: CSAIPGGSTDTQYF. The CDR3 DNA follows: TGCAGTGCTATCCCGGGGGGAAGCACAGATACGCAGTATTTT.

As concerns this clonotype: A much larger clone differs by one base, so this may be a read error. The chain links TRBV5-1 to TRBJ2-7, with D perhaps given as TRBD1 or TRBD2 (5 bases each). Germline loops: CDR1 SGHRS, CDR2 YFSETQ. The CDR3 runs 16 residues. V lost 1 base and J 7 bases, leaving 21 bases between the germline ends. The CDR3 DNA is TGCGCCAGCAGCTTGTTACAGGAGGACTCTCTTAGGGAGCAGTACTTC. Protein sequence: CASSLLQEDSLREQYF. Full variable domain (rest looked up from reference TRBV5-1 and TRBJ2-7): KAGVTQTPRYLIKTRGQQVTLSCSPISGHRSVSWYQQTPGQGLQFLFEYFSETQRNKGNFPGRFSGRQFSNSRSEMNVSTLELGDSALYLCASSLLQEDSLREQYFGPGTRLTVT.

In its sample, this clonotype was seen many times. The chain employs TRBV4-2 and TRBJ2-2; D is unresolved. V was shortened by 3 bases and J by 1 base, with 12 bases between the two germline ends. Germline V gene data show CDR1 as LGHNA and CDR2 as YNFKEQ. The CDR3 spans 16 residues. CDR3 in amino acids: CASSQKARGNTGELFF. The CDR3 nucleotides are TGTGCCAGCAGCCAGAAGGCGCGCGGGAACACCGGGGAGCTGTTTTTT.

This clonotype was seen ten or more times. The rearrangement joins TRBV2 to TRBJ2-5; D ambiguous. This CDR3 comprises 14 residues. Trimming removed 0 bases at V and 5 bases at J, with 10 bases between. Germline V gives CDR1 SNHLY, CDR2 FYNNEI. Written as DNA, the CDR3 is TGTGCCAGCAGTGAAGCTGGGGTTTGGGAGACCCAGTACTTC. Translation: CASSEAGVWETQYF.

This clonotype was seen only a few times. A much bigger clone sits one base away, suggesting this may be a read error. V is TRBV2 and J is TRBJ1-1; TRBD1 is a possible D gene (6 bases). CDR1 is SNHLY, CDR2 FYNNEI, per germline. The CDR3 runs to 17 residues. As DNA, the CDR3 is TGTGCCAGCAGCACACCAGAGACAGGCCTCATGAACACTGAATCTTTCTTT. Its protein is CASSTPETGLMNTESFF.

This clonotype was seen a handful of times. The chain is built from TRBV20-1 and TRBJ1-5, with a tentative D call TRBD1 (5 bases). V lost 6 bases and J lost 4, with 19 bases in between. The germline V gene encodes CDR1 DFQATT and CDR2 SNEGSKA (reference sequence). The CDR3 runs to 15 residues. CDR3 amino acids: CSADRRDGPNQPQHF. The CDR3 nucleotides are TGCAGTGCCGACCGCCGGGACGGACCTAATCAGCCCCAGCATTTT.

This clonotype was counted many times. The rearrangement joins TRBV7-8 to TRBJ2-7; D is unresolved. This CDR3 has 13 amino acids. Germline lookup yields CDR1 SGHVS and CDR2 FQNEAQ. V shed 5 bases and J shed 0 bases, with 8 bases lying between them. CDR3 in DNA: TGTGCCAGCAGCACAAGATCCTCCTACGAGCAGTACTTC. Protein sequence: CASSTRSSYEQYF.

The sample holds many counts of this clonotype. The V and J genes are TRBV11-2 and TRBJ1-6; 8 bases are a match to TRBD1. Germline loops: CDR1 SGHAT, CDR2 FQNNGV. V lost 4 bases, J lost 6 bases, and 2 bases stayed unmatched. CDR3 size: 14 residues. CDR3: CASSWTGSNSPLHF. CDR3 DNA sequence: TGTGCCAGCAGCTGGACAGGGAGTAATTCACCCCTCCACTTT.

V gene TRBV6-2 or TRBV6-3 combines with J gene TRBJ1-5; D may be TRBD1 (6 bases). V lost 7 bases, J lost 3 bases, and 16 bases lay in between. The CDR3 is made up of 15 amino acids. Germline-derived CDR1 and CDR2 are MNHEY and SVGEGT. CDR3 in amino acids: CASTAGAGNNQPQHF. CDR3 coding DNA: TGTGCCAGCACCGCAGGGGCAGGGAACAATCAGCCCCAGCATTTT.

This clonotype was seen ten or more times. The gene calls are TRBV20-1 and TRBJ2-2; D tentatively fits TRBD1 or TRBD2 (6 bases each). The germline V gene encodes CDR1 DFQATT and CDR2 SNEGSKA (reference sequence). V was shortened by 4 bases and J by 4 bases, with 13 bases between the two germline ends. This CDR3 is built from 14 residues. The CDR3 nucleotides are TGCAGTGCTAACGACAGGAGGGGCACCGGGGAGCTGTTTTTT. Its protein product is CSANDRRGTGELFF.

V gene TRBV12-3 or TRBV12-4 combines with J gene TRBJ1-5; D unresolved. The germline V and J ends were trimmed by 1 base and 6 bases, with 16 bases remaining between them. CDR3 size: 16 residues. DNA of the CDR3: TGTGCCAGCAGTTTAGTTACCCAAGGAGGAGTTCAGCCCCAGCATTTT. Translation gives CASSLVTQGGVQPQHF.

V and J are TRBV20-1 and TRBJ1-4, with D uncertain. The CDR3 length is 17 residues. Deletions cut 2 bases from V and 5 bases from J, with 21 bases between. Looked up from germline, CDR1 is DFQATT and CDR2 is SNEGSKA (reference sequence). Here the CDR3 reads CSARIFGMASINEKLFF. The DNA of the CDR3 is TGCAGTGCTAGAATCTTCGGAATGGCGAGCATAAATGAAAAACTGTTTTTT.

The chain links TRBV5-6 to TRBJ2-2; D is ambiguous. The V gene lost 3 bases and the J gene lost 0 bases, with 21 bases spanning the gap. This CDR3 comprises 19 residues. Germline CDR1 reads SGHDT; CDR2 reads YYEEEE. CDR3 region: CASSSPVPGKATNTGELFF. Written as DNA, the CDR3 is TGTGCCAGCAGCTCCCCGGTCCCCGGAAAGGCGACGAACACCGGGGAGCTGTTTTTT.

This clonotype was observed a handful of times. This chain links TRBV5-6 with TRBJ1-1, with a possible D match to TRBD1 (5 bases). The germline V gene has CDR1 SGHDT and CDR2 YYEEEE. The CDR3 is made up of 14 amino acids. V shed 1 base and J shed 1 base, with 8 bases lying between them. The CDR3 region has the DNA TGTGCCAGCAGCTTGTGGGGGGGGAACACTGAAGCTTTCTTT. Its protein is CASSLWGGNTEAFF. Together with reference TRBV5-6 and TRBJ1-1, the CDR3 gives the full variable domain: DAGVTQSPTHLIKTRGQQVTLRCSPKSGHDTVSWYQQALGQGPQFIFQYYEEEERQRGNFPDRFSGHQFPNYSSELNVNALLLGDSALYLCASSLWGGNTEAFFGQGTRLTVV.

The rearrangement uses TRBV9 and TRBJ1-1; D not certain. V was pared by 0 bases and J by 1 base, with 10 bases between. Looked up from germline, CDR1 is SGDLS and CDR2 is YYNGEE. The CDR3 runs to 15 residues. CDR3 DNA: TGTGCCAGCAGCGTAGGTCTCGTGGGGAACACTGAAGCTTTCTTT. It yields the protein CASSVGLVGNTEAFF.

The CDR3 region has the DNA TGCAGTGCTAGAGATTTGGAGGGGTCTACTACTAACTATGGCTACACCTTC. This sequence encodes CSARDLEGSTTNYGYTF. This chain links TRBV20-1 with TRBJ1-2, with D perhaps TRBD1 (5 bases). Germline V gene lookup returns CDR1 DFQATT and CDR2 SNEGSKA (reference sequence). V was clipped by 0 bases and J by 0 bases, with 17 bases between them. The CDR3 covers 17 residues.

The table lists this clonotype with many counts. CDR3 region: CASSRAGTGVYEQYF. CDR3 DNA: TGCGCCAGCAGCCGGGCCGGGACAGGGGTCTACGAGCAGTACTTC. This chain uses TRBV5-1 with TRBJ2-7; TRBD1 matches 10 bases. The V gene's germline CDR1 is SGHRS and CDR2 YFSETQ. V shed 4 bases and J 3 bases; nucleotides not matched to a gene: 7. This CDR3 region has 15 residues.

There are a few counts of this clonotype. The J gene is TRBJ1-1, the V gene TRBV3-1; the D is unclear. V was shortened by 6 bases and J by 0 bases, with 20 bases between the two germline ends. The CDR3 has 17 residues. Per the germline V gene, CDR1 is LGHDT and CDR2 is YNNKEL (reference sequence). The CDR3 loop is CASSDSKKTFMNTEAFF. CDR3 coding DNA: TGTGCCAGCAGTGATAGTAAGAAGACATTCATGAACACTGAAGCTTTCTTT.

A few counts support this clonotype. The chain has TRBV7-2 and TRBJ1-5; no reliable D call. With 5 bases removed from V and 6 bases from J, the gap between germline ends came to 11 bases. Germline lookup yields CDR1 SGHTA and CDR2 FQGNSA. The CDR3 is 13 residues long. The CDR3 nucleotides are TGTGCCAGCAGCCAGACTCGGATTCAGCCCCAGCATTTT. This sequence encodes CASSQTRIQPQHF.